The following is a T cell receptor beta chain sequence with its context. Antigen specificity is unknown. Treatment denoted: roughly 19 received Ad26.COV2.S at low or high dose, single or two shots; about five received placebo; per-sample allocation not given. Sampling took place 63 days after the first vaccine or placebo injection. These data belong to a study of Ad26.COV2.S vaccination and SARS-CoV-2 variants. Notes on the study in general: Vaccine recipients surpassed placebo recipients in spike-specific TCR breadth.

Data came from immunoSEQ multiplex PCR; TCRdb stores just in-frame clones and leaves some out. The data show roughly 300,000 clones, about 87% seen once. The sequence derives from a person aged 18-60 years who received the Ad26.COV2.S COVID-19 vaccine or a placebo. The input for sequencing was peripheral blood, taken in a trial of Ad26.COV2.S vaccine versus placebo.

The CDR3 sequence is CASSLGQSDQPQHF. The CDR3 region has the DNA TGCGCCAGCAGCTTAGGACAATCGGATCAGCCCCAGCATTTT. J is TRBJ1-5 and V is TRBV5-1, with D tentatively TRBD1 (5 bases). V was cut by 2 bases and J by 5 bases, with 11 bases left in between. CDR1 and CDR2 from the germline V gene are SGHRS and YFSETQ. The CDR3 is 14 amino acids.